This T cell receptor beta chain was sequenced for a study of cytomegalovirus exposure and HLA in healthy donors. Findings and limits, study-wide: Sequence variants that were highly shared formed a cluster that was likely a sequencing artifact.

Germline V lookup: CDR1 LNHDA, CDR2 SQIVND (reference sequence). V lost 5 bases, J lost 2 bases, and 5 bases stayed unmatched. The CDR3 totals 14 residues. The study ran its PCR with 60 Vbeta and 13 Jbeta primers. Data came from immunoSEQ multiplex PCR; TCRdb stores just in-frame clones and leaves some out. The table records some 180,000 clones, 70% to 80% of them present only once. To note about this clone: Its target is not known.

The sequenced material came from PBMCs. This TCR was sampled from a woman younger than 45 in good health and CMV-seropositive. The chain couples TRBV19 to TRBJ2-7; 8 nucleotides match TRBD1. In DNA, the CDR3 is TGTGCCAGTAGTGTAGGACAGGGAGCCTACGAGCAGTACTTC. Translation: CASSVGQGAYEQYF.